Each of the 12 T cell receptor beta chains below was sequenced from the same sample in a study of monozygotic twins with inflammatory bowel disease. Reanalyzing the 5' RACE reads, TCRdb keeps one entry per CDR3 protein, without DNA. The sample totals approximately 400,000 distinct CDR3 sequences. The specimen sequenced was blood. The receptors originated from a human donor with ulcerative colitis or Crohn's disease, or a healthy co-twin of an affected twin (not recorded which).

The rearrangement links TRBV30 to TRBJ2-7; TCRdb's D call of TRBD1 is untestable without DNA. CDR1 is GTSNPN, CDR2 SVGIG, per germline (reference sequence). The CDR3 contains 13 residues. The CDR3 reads CAWTGGSSYEQYF. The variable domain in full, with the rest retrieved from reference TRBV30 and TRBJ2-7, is SQTIHQWPATLVQPVGSPLSLECTVEGTSNPNLYWYRQAAGRGLQLLFYSVGIGQISSEVPQNLSASRPQDRQFILSSKKLLLSDSGFYLCAWTGGSSYEQYFGPGTRLTVT.

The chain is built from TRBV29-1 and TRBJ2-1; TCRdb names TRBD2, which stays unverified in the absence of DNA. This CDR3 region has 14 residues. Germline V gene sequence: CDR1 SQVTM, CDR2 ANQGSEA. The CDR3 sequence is CSVVRQGRANEQFF.

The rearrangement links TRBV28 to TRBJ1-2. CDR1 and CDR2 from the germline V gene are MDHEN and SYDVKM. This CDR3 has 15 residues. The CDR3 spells CASSLLRSSHYGYTF.

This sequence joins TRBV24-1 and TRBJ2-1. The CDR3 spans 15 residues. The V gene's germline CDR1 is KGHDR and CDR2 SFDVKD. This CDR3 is CATSVRFGAYNEQFF.

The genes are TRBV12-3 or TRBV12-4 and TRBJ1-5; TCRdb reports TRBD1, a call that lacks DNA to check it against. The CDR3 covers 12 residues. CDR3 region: CASQDRGQPQHF.

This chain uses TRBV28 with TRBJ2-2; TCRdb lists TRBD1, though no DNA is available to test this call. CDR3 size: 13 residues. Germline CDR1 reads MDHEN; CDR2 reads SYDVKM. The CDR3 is CASRQGWAGELFF.

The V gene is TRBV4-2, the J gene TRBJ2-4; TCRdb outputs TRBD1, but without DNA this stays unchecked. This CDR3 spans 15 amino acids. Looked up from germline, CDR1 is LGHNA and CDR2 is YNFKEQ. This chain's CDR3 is CASSQTGGGKNIQYF.

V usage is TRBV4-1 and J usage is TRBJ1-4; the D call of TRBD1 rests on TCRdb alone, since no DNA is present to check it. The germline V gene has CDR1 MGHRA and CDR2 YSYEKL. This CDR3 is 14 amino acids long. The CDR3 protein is CASRHIGANEKLFF.

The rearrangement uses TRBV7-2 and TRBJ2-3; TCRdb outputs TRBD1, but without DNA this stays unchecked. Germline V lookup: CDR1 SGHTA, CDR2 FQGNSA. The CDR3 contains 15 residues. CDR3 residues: CASSSTRGGADTQYF.

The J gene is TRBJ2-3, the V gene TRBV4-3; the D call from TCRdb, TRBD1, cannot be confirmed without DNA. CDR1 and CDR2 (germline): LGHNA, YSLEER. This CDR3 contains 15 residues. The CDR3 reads CASSQDWDRLDTQYF.

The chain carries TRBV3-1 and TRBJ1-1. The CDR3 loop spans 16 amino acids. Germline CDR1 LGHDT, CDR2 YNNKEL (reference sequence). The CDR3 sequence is CASSQAGWGGGTEAFF. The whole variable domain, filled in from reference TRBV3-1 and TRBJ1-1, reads DTAVSQTPKYLVTQMGNDKSIKCEQNLGHDTMYWYKQDSKKFLKIMFSYNNKELIINETVPNRFSPKSPDKAHLNLHINSLELGDSAVYFCASSQAGWGGGTEAFFGQGTRLTVV.

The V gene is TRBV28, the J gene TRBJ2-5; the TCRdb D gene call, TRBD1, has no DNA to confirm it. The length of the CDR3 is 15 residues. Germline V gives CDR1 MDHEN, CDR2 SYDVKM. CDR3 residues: CASSNRGGIQETQYF.